A single sample gave rise to the 27 T cell receptor beta chains below, sequenced in a study of blood T cell repertoires in COVID-19. Assay: immunoSEQ multiplex PCR; the TCRdb copy retains only in-frame clones and omits some. In the table there are roughly 150,000 clones, 85% to 90% of which are singletons. Sequencing was performed on peripheral blood. The source of these receptors is a man between 60 and 75 years old with active or convalescent COVID-19.

This clone was seen a single time. The V gene is TRBV9, the J gene TRBJ2-2; tentative D call: TRBD2 (6 bases). Germline V gene lookup returns CDR1 SGDLS and CDR2 YYNGEE. This CDR3 region has 16 residues. Trimming pared 0 bases from V and 2 bases from J, leaving 11 bases between. The CDR3 nucleotides are TGTGCCAGCAGCGTAGTTGCGGGATTCAACACCGGGGAGCTGTTTTTT. Translation gives CASSVVAGFNTGELFF.

This chain uses TRBV7-2 with TRBJ2-3, with 14 positions matching TRBD2. Trimming took 6 bases from V and 1 from J; bases not matched to a gene: 6. The germline gives CDR1 SGHTA, CDR2 FQGNSA. The CDR3 is 17 amino acids. The CDR3 loop reads CASSPPGLAGGTDTQYF. The CDR3 nucleotides are TGTGCCAGCAGTCCACCGGGACTAGCGGGGGGCACAGATACGCAGTATTTT.

This chain joins TRBV9 and TRBJ2-6, with D possibly matching TRBD2 (5 bases). The CDR3 loop spans 18 amino acids. Trimming took 3 bases from V and 2 from J, leaving 18 bases between them. CDR1 and CDR2 from the germline V gene are SGDLS and YYNGEE. The DNA for the CDR3 is TGTGCCAGCAGCGCCCTCGGGTCACCTAGCACTGGGGCCAACGTCCTGACTTTC. The encoded protein is CASSALGSPSTGANVLTF. Complete variable domain (other parts from reference TRBV9 and TRBJ2-6): DSGVTQTPKHLITATGQRVTLRCSPRSGDLSVYWYQQSLDQGLQFLIQYYNGEERAKGNILERFSAQQFPDLHSELNLSSLELGDSALYFCASSALGSPSTGANVLTFGAGSRLTVL.

The rearrangement uses TRBV6-5 and TRBJ1-2, with 7 bases identical to TRBD1. The CDR3 spans 14 residues. The germline V gene encodes CDR1 MNHEY and CDR2 SVGAGI. Trimming cost V 6 bases and J 0 bases; bases outside gene matches: 4. The CDR3 DNA sequence: TGTGCCAGCAGGCCAGGGGGGTCTAACTATGGCTACACCTTC. The encoded protein is CASRPGGSNYGYTF.

This clone occurred once. The chain recombines TRBV11-2 with TRBJ1-2, with a possible D match to TRBD1 (6 bases). CDR3 size: 16 residues. Trimming pared 3 bases from V and 4 bases from J, leaving 18 bases between. The germline V gene has CDR1 SGHAT and CDR2 FQNNGV. CDR3 amino acids: CASSFLTGPYPYGYTF. DNA for the CDR3: TGTGCCAGCAGCTTCCTAACAGGGCCATACCCCTATGGCTACACCTTC.

The gene calls are TRBV28 and TRBJ2-7; 7 nucleotides match TRBD2. There are 13 residues in the CDR3. In germline, CDR1 is MDHEN, CDR2 SYDVKM. With V trimmed by 7 bases and J by 6 bases, 9 bases remained unmatched. For the CDR3, the DNA is TGTGCCAGCAAGGGCGGGAGCGTTTCCGAGCAGTACTTC. This encodes CASKGGSVSEQYF. The entire variable domain, with the rest obtained from reference TRBV28 and TRBJ2-7, is as follows: DVKVTQSSRYLVKRTGEKVFLECVQDMDHENMFWYRQDPGLGLRLIYFSYDVKMKEKGDIPEGYSVSREKKERFSLILESASTNQTSMYLCASKGGSVSEQYFGPGTRLTVT.

This sequence joins TRBV11-2 and TRBJ1-4; 7 nucleotides match TRBD1. The CDR3 sequence is 15 residues long. The junction had 8 bases not matched to a gene; V was cut back by 5 bases and J by 5 bases. Germline V CDR1 and CDR2: SGHAT, FQNNGV. The CDR3 here is CASSREGARNEKLFF. CDR3 sequence (DNA): TGTGCCAGCAGCCGGGAGGGGGCAAGGAATGAAAAACTGTTTTTT.

This chain links TRBV5-1 with TRBJ1-6; D remains unclear. V lost 0 bases to trimming and J lost 10 bases, with 11 bases between them. The germline gives CDR1 SGHRS, CDR2 YFSETQ. CDR3 length: 14 amino acids. CDR3 nucleotide sequence: TGCGCCAGCAGCTTGGGAGACTTCTTCTCACCCCTCCACTTT. Its protein product is CASSLGDFFSPLHF.

This sequence joins TRBV28 and TRBJ1-5; D remains unclear. CDR1 and CDR2 (germline): MDHEN, SYDVKM. Trimming stripped 5 bases from V and 4 bases from J, with 18 bases between. The CDR3 extends over 16 amino acids. CDR3 nucleotides: TGTGCCAGCAGTAGATCGGGTCGGCTGGGTAATCAGCCCCAGCATTTT. This gives the protein CASSRSGRLGNQPQHF.

The chain employs TRBV7-2 and TRBJ2-1, with a tentative D call TRBD2 (5 bases). CDR1 is SGHTA and CDR2 is FQGNSA in the germline V gene. This CDR3 is 16 amino acids long. Trimming shortened V by 3 bases and J by 4 bases, and 16 bases separated the two germline ends. CDR3 sequence (DNA): TGTGCCAGCAGCTTTGCCGGTGGAGGCGCTTACAATGAGCAGTTCTTC. Protein product: CASSFAGGGAYNEQFF.

The chain couples TRBV2 to TRBJ2-7, with D tentatively TRBD1 (6 bases). V shed 5 bases and J shed 3 bases, with 8 bases lying between them. This CDR3 contains 12 residues. Germline V gives CDR1 SNHLY, CDR2 FYNNEI. The CDR3 nucleotides read TGTGCCAGCAGTCAGGGGATCTACGAGCAGTACTTC. This sequence encodes CASSQGIYEQYF.

This clone was recorded a few times. The chain employs TRBV11-2 and TRBJ2-7; D possibly corresponds to TRBD2 (6 bases). The germline V and J ends were trimmed by 1 base and 6 bases, with 16 bases remaining between them. The CDR3 sequence is 15 residues long. CDR1 is SGHAT and CDR2 is FQNNGV in the germline V gene. CDR3 amino acids: CASSLGGDWLSEQYF. CDR3 nucleotide sequence: TGTGCCAGCAGCTTAGGTGGGGACTGGTTAAGCGAGCAGTACTTC. Full variable domain (remainder filled in from reference TRBV11-2 and TRBJ2-7): EAGVAQSPRYKIIEKRQSVAFWCNPISGHATLYWYQQILGQGPKLLIQFQNNGVVDDSQLPKDRFSAERLKGVDSTLKIQPAKLEDSAVYLCASSLGGDWLSEQYFGPGTRLTVT.

The count of this clone is one. The V and J genes are TRBV19 and TRBJ1-1; possibly TRBD1 for D (6 bases). There are 13 residues in the CDR3. Germline values: CDR1 LNHDA, CDR2 SQIVND (reference sequence). Trimming took off 3 bases at V and 5 bases at J, with 10 bases between the two ends. Written as DNA, the CDR3 is TGTGCCAGTAGTATCCCAGGGGATACTGAAGCTTTCTTT. Amino acid sequence: CASSIPGDTEAFF.

The chain recombines TRBV18 with TRBJ2-7, with 7 bases lining up with TRBD1. J was trimmed by 2 bases and V by 2 bases; bases with no gene match: 3. The V gene's germline CDR1 is KGHSH and CDR2 LQKENI. The CDR3 is made up of 14 amino acids. CDR3 sequence: CASSPAQGAYEQYF. The CDR3 DNA reads TGTGCCAGCTCACCAGCCCAGGGGGCCTACGAGCAGTACTTC.

The chain has TRBV18 and TRBJ2-1; D possibly corresponds to TRBD2 (6 bases). CDR1 and CDR2 from the germline V gene are KGHSH and LQKENI. Deletions cut 0 bases from V and 10 bases from J, with 16 bases between. The CDR3 spans 15 residues. Here the CDR3 reads CASSPPVSGVGEQFF. The CDR3 bases are TGTGCCAGCTCACCACCGGTTAGCGGAGTCGGGGAGCAGTTCTTC.

The chain combines TRBV27 with TRBJ1-2; tentative D call: TRBD1 (6 bases). Per germline, CDR1 MNHEY and CDR2 SMNVEV (reference sequence). Trimming pared 4 bases from V and 2 bases from J, leaving 17 bases between. The CDR3 has 16 residues. The DNA for the CDR3 is TGTGCCAGCAGTTCCTTACAGGGAGGGGGGAACTATGGCTACACCTTC. As protein: CASSSLQGGGNYGYTF.

This chain connects TRBV15 to TRBJ1-3; no definite D call. The V gene lost 0 bases and the J gene lost 7 bases, with 4 bases spanning the gap. The CDR3 has 12 residues. Germline V gene data show CDR1 as LNHNV and CDR2 as YYDKDF (reference sequence). CDR3 sequence (DNA): TGTGCCACCAGCAGAGATCGGAACACCATATATTTT. It is translated as CATSRDRNTIYF.

The chain carries TRBV29-1 and TRBJ1-1, with no clear D. The CDR3 is 14 amino acids. The germline V and J ends were trimmed by 6 bases and 3 bases, with 17 bases remaining between them. Germline V gene data show CDR1 as SQVTM and CDR2 as ANQGSEA. CDR3 coding DNA: TGCAGCGTCTTACACACGCTCGGGTACACTGAAGCTTTCTTT. Translation gives CSVLHTLGYTEAFF.

This chain connects TRBV9 to TRBJ2-5, with D perhaps TRBD1 (6 bases). V was clipped by 3 bases and J by 5 bases, with 14 bases between them. Germline V lookup: CDR1 SGDLS, CDR2 YYNGEE. The length of the CDR3 is 14 residues. CDR3 coding DNA: TGTGCCAGCAGCGCCCAGGGGATCCAGGAGACCCAGTACTTC. This codes for CASSAQGIQETQYF.

As DNA, the CDR3 is TGTGCCAGCAGCTTAAATCCTTTACCCCGGTACGAGCAGTACTTC. Translating gives CASSLNPLPRYEQYF. The gene calls are TRBV11-2 and TRBJ2-7, with D unclear. The length of the CDR3 is 15 residues. The ends were cut back, 2 bases at V and 4 bases at J, with 15 bases in the middle. Looked up from germline, CDR1 is SGHAT and CDR2 is FQNNGV.

This rearrangement joins TRBV6-2 or TRBV6-3 to TRBJ2-5, with a tentative D call TRBD2 (6 bases). The CDR3 is 12 residues long. CDR1 and CDR2 (germline): MNHEY, SVGEGT. The V and J ends lost 4 bases and 4 bases respectively, with 7 bases between them. The CDR3 DNA is TGTGCCAGCAGTTGGGAGGCAGAGACCCAGTACTTC. Its protein product is CASSWEAETQYF.

This chain links TRBV5-8 with TRBJ2-3; D uncertain. V gave up 5 bases and J gave up 3 bases, with 10 bases separating them. The CDR3 covers 13 residues. Per germline, CDR1 SGHTS and CDR2 YDEGEE. CDR3 protein: CASRVYTTDTQYF. CDR3 in DNA: TGTGCCAGCAGGGTGTACACGACAGATACGCAGTATTTT.

The rearrangement joins TRBV7-9 to TRBJ2-1; D unclear. The CDR3 totals 11 residues. The germline CDR1 and CDR2 sequences are SEHNR and FQNEAQ (reference sequence). V dropped 8 bases and J dropped 5 bases, with 7 bases sitting between them. In nucleotides, the CDR3 is TGTGCCAGCGCGGTGAACAATGAGCAGTTCTTC. Residues: CASAVNNEQFF.

This rearrangement joins TRBV19 to TRBJ1-6; D is possibly TRBD1 (5 bases). CDR3 length: 12 residues. The V end was cut by 7 bases, the J end by 10 bases, with 11 bases between. CDR1 and CDR2 from the germline V gene are LNHDA and SQIVND (reference sequence). The CDR3 DNA sequence: TGTGCCAGTACCAGGGATGAATCACCCCTCCACTTT. It specifies CASTRDESPLHF. The whole variable domain, remainder taken from reference TRBV19 and TRBJ1-6, is DGGITQSPKYLFRKEGQNVTLSCEQNLNHDAMYWYRQDPGQGLRLIYYSQIVNDFQKGDIAEGYSVSREKKESFPLTVTSAQKNPTAFYLCASTRDESPLHFGNGTRLTVT.

This chain uses TRBV30 with TRBJ2-3, with a weak D call TRBD1 (5 bases). CDR3 length equals 14 residues. Looked up from germline, CDR1 is GTSNPN and CDR2 is SVGIG (reference sequence). V lost 2 bases, J lost 2 bases, and 11 bases lay in between. This CDR3 is CAWSIGAHTDTQYF. CDR3 sequence (DNA): TGTGCCTGGAGTATAGGGGCCCACACAGATACGCAGTATTTT. Full variable domain (missing parts from reference TRBV30 and TRBJ2-3): SQTIHQWPATLVQPVGSPLSLECTVEGTSNPNLYWYRQAAGRGLQLLFYSVGIGQISSEVPQNLSASRPQDRQFILSSKKLLLSDSGFYLCAWSIGAHTDTQYFGPGTRLTVL.

The chain recombines TRBV29-1 with TRBJ2-7; 7 bases line up with TRBD1. Per the germline V gene, CDR1 is SQVTM and CDR2 is ANQGSEA. This CDR3 has 12 amino acids. After removal of 4 bases from V and 3 bases from J, the junction contained 3 bases not matched to a gene. The CDR3 nucleotides read TGCAGCGTTGGGGACAGTAACTACGAGCAGTACTTC. Amino acid sequence: CSVGDSNYEQYF.

The sample holds one count of this clone. J is TRBJ2-2 and V is TRBV20-1, with TRBD2 as a possible D gene (7 bases). CDR3 length equals 14 residues. The germline CDR1 and CDR2 sequences are DFQATT and SNEGSKA (reference sequence). Trimming removed 3 bases at V and 2 bases at J, with 10 bases between. The CDR3 region is CSASRGGNTGELFF. The CDR3 region has the DNA TGCAGTGCTAGTCGCGGGGGCAACACCGGGGAGCTGTTTTTT.